The rows below give T cell receptor beta chains drawn from one sample of a study of blood T cells in healthy people across ages. TCRdb reanalysed the 5' RACE reads using MiXCR and keeps one entry per CDR3 protein. Of some 760,000 distinct CDR3 sequences listed, approximately 25% were seen once; the top ten hold under 10%. The data were also submitted as part of a second study, on T cells of mothers and their children.

The source material was blood. These receptors were collected from a boy younger than 18 in good health. The CDR3 runs from the conserved cysteine through the conserved F or W. The size field is filled for only some rows; it gives once, few, many or a size class.

j_call clone_size v_call cdr3_length cdr3_aa
TRBJ1-2 few TRBV15 15 CATSRGDRGHYGYTF
TRBJ2-1 few TRBV27 14 CASTGDRGYNEQFF
TRBJ2-5 many TRBV29-1 15 CSVVRDSRRQETQYF
TRBJ2-1 few TRBV11-2 13 CASSLVALDEQFF
TRBJ2-4 - TRBV29-1 17 CSVEDRNFRIAKNIQYF
TRBJ2-1 few TRBV5-1 15 CASGLDRGNLDEQFF
TRBJ2-5 - TRBV20-1 14 CSARSGSGGETQYF
TRBJ2-5 - TRBV6-5 14 CASSSELYQETQYF
TRBJ2-4 few TRBV28 17 CASSSPGSGTGAHIQYF
TRBJ2-5 few TRBV2 13 CAIWTDSQGTQYF
TRBJ1-4 few TRBV28 13 CASSLAENEKLFF
TRBJ2-7 - TRBV10-3 15 CAINSLAGGTYEQYF
TRBJ1-5 - TRBV4-1 13 CASSQDGGQPQHF
TRBJ2-1 - TRBV6-5 15 CASSYWQGGTNEQFF
TRBJ2-7 few TRBV5-1 15 CASSLEGDRGAEQYF
TRBJ1-2 few TRBV25-1 14 CASNPNQGAHGYTF
TRBJ2-5 - TRBV20-1 14 CSARDLRGLETQYF
TRBJ1-2 - TRBV11-3 12 CASSFLSSGYTF
TRBJ2-5 once TRBV6-1 15 CAGSLGVSVQETQYF
- few TRBV4-3 15 CASSQERAGSYEQYF
- - TRBV10-2 13 CASSEGNSYEQYF
- - TRBV10-3 14 CAISLDRVGYEQYF
TRBJ2-7 - TRBV5-1 14 CASSPRGEPIEQYF
TRBJ2-3 - TRBV12-5 14 CASGLLSLTDTQYF
- few TRBV20-1 13 CSALRRLIREQFF
TRBJ1-1 - TRBV5-1 13 CASSFDRDTEAFF
TRBJ1-1 few TRBV14 14 CASSQSRWNTEAFF
TRBJ2-7 - TRBV4-3 15 CASSLRRDPPYEQYF
- few TRBV20-1 15 CSARVPSGSDNEQFF
TRBJ1-1 few TRBV29-1 13 CSAVPTGGSEAFF
- - TRBV20-1 16 CSAEPPLSGDNNEQFF
TRBJ2-5 - TRBV5-1 17 CASSLDPFLEYQETQYF
TRBJ1-2 - TRBV7-9 14 CASSQTGTGLGYTF
TRBJ1-5 few TRBV28 14 CASSHGISNQPQHF
TRBJ1-5 - TRBV15 15 CATSRAGLYSQPQHF
- few TRBV11-3 15 CASSFDRALTYEQYF
TRBJ2-7 few TRBV2 13 CAIGDSPPDEQYF
TRBJ2-1 - TRBV20-1 15 CSARDPREGRNEQFF
TRBJ1-1 few TRBV4-1 16 CASSQGRLLQRTEAFF
- few TRBV9 15 CASSPRTGFNHEQYF
TRBJ1-1 - TRBV29-1 13 CSVGRGVNTEAFF
- few TRBV7-2 14 CASSFGEGNYEQYF